These 13 T cell receptor beta chains were all obtained from the same sample, sequenced in a study of low-dose radiotherapy and immunotherapy resistance in tumors. First-strand cDNA used TRAV- and TRBV-specific primers, covering alpha and beta chains. A roughly 20-cycle PCR with a constant-region primer and V-primer adapter amplified TCRs. TCRdb passed the reads through MiXCR, listing each CDR3 protein once. Here the sample spans approximately 9,700 distinct CDR3 sequences, approximately 42% being singletons. The receptors were gathered from a human donor with advanced metastatic prostate, ovarian, gallbladder or colorectal cancer (not recorded which). This table probably holds off-target reads from a library built for another chain.

This clonotype was seen a handful of times. The V and J genes are TRBV20-1 and TRBJ2-1; possibly TRBD1 for D (6 bases). The V gene's germline CDR1 is DFQATT and CDR2 SNEGSKA (reference sequence). The V end lost 1 base, the J end lost 0 bases, and 10 bases lay between the germline ends. The CDR3 has 15 residues. As DNA, the CDR3 is TGCAGTGCTAGAGGAGGGGGTTTCTCCTACAATGAGCAGTTCTTC. Translating gives CSARGGGFSYNEQFF.

By frequency in the sample, this clonotype is medium-sized. The gene calls are TRBV29-1 and TRBJ1-2; TRBD1 aligns across 7 bases. J gave up 4 bases and V 1 base, and 9 bases lay outside the gene matches. The CDR3 has 15 residues. Germline values: CDR1 SQVTM, CDR2 ANQGSEA. The CDR3 DNA reads as TGCAGCGTTGAAGGATCGGACAGGCGCCGCTATGGCTACACCTTC. Translated: CSVEGSDRRRYGYTF.

The V and J genes are TRBV10-3 and TRBJ1-2, with D tentatively TRBD1 (5 bases). CDR1 and CDR2 from the germline V gene are ENHRY and SYGVKD. CDR3 length equals 13 residues. V was pared by 3 bases and J by 3 bases, with 8 bases between. CDR3: CAISDGADYGYTF. CDR3 in DNA: TGTGCCATCAGTGACGGGGCGGACTATGGCTACACCTTC.

This rearrangement joins TRBV3-1 to TRBJ1-1, with unresolved D. Germline V gives CDR1 LGHDT, CDR2 YNNKEL (reference sequence). This CDR3 contains 14 residues. V was trimmed by 3 bases and J by 3 bases, leaving 11 bases between them. CDR3 in amino acids: CASSQDAGYTEAFF. The CDR3 region has the DNA TGTGCCAGCAGCCAGGACGCGGGCTACACTGAAGCTTTCTTT.

The chain links TRBV23-1 to TRBJ1-5; possibly TRBD1 for D (6 bases). TRBV23-1 is assigned to the ORF class and has an uncertain function. This CDR3 is 16 amino acids long. Trimming left V 7 bases short and J 2 bases short, with 18 bases between. In DNA form, the CDR3 reads TGCGCCAGCACCCTACAGGGAATAGTTGGCAATCAGCCCCAGCATTTT. Protein product: CASTLQGIVGNQPQHF.

This clonotype was detected a few times. The V gene is TRBV12-3 or TRBV12-4, the J gene TRBJ2-1; TRBD2 matches 9 bases. Trimming removed 3 bases from V and 2 bases from J; junction bases left unmatched: 2. The CDR3 is 15 amino acids. The CDR3, as DNA: TGTGCCAGCAGTTTGTTAGCGGGGGCCTACAATGAGCAGTTCTTC. This translates into CASSLLAGAYNEQFF.

V gene TRBV20-1 combines with J gene TRBJ1-6; unclear D gene. V lost 2 bases and J lost 6, with 8 bases in between. The germline V gene encodes CDR1 DFQATT and CDR2 SNEGSKA (reference sequence). This CDR3 region has 13 residues. CDR3 sequence (DNA): TGCAGTGCTAGAAGCACAGCTAATTCACCCCTCCACTTT. Its protein product is CSARSTANSPLHF.

By share, this clonotype ranks as medium-sized (0.01 to 0.1%). This chain connects TRBV5-1 to TRBJ2-7; no definite D call. Trimming cost V 0 bases and J 6 bases, with 10 bases left between them. The germline CDR1 and CDR2 sequences are SGHRS and YFSETQ. CDR3 length: 13 amino acids. The CDR3 loop reads CASSLVPGGEQYF. The CDR3 region has the DNA TGCGCCAGCAGCTTGGTACCAGGCGGCGAGCAGTACTTC. Complete variable domain (other parts from reference TRBV5-1 and TRBJ2-7): KAGVTQTPRYLIKTRGQQVTLSCSPISGHRSVSWYQQTPGQGLQFLFEYFSETQRNKGNFPGRFSGRQFSNSRSEMNVSTLELGDSALYLCASSLVPGGEQYFGPGTRLTVT.

V usage is TRBV7-8 and J usage is TRBJ1-2; D is unclear. The CDR3 totals 12 residues. Germline CDR1 is SGHVS and CDR2 is FQNEAQ. V was clipped by 1 base and J by 4 bases, with 4 bases between them. The CDR3 region has the DNA TGTGCCAGCAGCTTAGATGGCTATGGCTACACCTTC. Translated: CASSLDGYGYTF. The full variable domain, completed using reference TRBV7-8 and TRBJ1-2, is GAGVSQSPRYKVAKRGQDVALRCDPISGHVSLFWYQQALGQGPEFLTYFQNEAQLDKSGLPSDRFFAERPEGSVSTLKIQRTQQEDSAVYLCASSLDGYGYTFGSGTRLTVV.

This chain links TRBV11-2 with TRBJ2-7, with a tentative D call TRBD1 (7 bases). The germline V gene encodes CDR1 SGHAT and CDR2 FQNNGV. The CDR3 spans 16 residues. Trimming shortened V by 4 bases and J by 3 bases, and 19 bases separated the two germline ends. The CDR3 DNA sequence: TGTGCCAGCAGCTGGGGCAGGGGGGCGACAGGCTACGAGCAGTACTTC. Protein: CASSWGRGATGYEQYF.

This chain uses TRBV20-1 with TRBJ2-7; tentatively, D is TRBD2 (7 bases). Trimming took 3 bases from V and 5 from J, leaving 14 bases between them. Germline CDR1 DFQATT, CDR2 SNEGSKA (reference sequence). The CDR3 extends over 13 amino acids. The CDR3 here is CSASAGAFNEQYF. The DNA for the CDR3 is TGCAGTGCTAGTGCGGGGGCCTTCAACGAGCAGTACTTC.

The gene calls are TRBV18 and TRBJ2-1; the D is unclear. Germline-derived CDR1 and CDR2 are KGHSH and LQKENI. Trimming shortened V by 3 bases and J by 9 bases, and 9 bases separated the two germline ends. The CDR3 is 12 amino acids. Written as DNA, the CDR3 is TGTGCCAGCTCACCTGGAACCCTTGAGCAGTTCTTC. It translates to CASSPGTLEQFF. The variable domain in full, completed from reference TRBV18 and TRBJ2-1, reads NAGVMQNPRHLVRRRGQEARLRCSPMKGHSHVYWYRQLPEEGLKFMVYLQKENIIDESGMPKERFSAEFPKEGPSILRIQQVVRGDSAAYFCASSPGTLEQFFGPGTRLTVL.

This chain links TRBV6-1 with TRBJ2-5; unclear D gene. The CDR3 contains 12 residues. With 6 bases removed from V and 0 bases from J, the gap between germline ends came to 5 bases. Germline V gene lookup returns CDR1 MNHNS and CDR2 SASEGT. The DNA of the CDR3 is TGTGCCAGCAGCAGGTACCAAGAGACCCAGTACTTC. Amino acids: CASSRYQETQYF.